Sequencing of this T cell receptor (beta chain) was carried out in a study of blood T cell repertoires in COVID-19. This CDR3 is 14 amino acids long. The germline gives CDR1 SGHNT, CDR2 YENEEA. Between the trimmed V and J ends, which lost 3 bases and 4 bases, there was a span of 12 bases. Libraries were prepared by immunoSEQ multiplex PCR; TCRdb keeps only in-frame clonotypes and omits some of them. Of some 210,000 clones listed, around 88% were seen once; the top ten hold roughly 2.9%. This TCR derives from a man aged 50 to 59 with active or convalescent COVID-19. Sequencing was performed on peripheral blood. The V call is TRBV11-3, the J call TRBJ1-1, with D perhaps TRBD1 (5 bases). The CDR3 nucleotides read TGTGCCAGCAGCTTGACAGCACTGGGCACTGAAGCTTTCTTT. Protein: CASSLTALGTEAFF.